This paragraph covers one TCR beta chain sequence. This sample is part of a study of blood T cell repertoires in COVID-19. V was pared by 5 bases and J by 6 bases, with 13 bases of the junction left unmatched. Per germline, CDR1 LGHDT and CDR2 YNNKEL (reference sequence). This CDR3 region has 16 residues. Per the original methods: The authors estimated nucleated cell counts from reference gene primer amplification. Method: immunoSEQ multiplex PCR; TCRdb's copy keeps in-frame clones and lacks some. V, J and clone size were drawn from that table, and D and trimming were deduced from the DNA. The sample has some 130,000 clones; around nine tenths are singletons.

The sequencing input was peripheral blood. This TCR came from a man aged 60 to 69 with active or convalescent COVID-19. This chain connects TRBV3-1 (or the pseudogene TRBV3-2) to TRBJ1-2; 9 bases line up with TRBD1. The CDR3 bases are TGTGCCAGCAGCTGGACGGGGGACAGGGTCTTTGATGGCTACACCTTC. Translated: CASSWTGDRVFDGYTF.